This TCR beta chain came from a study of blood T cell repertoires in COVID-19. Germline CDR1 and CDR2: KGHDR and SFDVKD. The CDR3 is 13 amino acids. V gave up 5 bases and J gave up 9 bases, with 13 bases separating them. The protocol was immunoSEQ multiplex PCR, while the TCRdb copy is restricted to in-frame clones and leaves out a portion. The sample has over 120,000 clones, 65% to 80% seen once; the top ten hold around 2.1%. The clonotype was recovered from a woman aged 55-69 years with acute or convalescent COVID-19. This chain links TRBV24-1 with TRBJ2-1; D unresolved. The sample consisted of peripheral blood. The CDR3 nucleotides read TGTGCCACCAGTGTTAACTATGGAAGTGAGCAGTTCTTC. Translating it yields CATSVNYGSEQFF.